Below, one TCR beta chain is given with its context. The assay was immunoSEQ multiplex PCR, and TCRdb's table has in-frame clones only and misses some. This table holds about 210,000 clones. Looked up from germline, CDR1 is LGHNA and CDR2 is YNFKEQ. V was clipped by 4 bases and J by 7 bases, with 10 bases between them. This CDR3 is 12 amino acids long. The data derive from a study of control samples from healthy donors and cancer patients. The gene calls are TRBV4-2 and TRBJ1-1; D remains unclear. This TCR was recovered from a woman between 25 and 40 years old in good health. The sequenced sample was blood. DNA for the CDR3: TGTGCCAGCAGCCCCCCAGGCGGTGAAGCTTTCTTT. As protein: CASSPPGGEAFF.